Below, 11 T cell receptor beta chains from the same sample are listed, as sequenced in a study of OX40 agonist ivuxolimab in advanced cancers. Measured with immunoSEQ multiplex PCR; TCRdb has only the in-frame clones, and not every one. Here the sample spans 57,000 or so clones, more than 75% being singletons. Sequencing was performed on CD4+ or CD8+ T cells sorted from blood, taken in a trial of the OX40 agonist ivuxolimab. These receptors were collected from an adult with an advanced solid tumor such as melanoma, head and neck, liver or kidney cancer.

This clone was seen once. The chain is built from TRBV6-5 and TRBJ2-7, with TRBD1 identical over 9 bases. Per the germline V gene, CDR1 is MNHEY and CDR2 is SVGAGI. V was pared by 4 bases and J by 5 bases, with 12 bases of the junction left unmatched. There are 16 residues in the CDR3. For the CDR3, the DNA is TGTGCCAGCAGTTGGTTTATAGGGACAGGGAAACACGAGCAGTACTTC. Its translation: CASSWFIGTGKHEQYF.

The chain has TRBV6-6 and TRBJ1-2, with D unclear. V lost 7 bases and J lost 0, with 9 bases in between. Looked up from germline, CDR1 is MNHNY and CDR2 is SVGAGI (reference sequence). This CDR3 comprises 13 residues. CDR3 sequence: CASTADSNYGYTF. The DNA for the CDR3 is TGTGCCAGCACCGCGGATTCTAACTATGGCTACACCTTC.

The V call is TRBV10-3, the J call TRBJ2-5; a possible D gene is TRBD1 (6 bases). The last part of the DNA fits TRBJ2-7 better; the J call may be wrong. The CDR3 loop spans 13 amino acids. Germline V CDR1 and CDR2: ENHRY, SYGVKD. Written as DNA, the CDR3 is TGTGCCATCGGCTGGCAGGGGAGCTACGAGCAGTACTTC. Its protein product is CAIGWQGSYEQYF.

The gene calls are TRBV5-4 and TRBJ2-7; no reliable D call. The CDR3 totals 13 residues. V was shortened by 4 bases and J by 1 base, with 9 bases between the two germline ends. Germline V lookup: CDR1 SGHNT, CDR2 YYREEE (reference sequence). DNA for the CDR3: TGTGCCAGCAGCCAGCAACCGTCCTACGAGCAGTACTTC. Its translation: CASSQQPSYEQYF.

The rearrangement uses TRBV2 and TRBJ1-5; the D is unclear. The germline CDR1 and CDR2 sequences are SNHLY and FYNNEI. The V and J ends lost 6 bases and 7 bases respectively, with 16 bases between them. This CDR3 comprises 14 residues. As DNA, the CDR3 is TGTGCCAGCAGCGGACCGACTCAGGAACAGCCCCAGCATTTT. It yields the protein CASSGPTQEQPQHF.

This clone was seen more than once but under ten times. The CDR3 coding sequence is TGTGCCTGGAGTGACGACGTAAACACTGAAGCTTTCTTT. It translates to CAWSDDVNTEAFF. The chain links TRBV30 to TRBJ1-1; D is undetermined. V shed 1 base and J shed 2 bases, with 8 bases lying between them. Per the germline V gene, CDR1 is GTSNPN and CDR2 is SVGIG (reference sequence). There are 13 residues in the CDR3.

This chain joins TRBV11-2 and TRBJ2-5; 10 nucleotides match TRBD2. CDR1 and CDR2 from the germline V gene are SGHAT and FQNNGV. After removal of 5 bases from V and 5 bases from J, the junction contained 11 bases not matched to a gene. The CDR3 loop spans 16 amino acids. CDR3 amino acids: CASSPSPSGSGETQYF. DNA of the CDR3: TGTGCCAGCAGCCCCTCCCCTAGCGGGAGTGGGGAGACCCAGTACTTC.

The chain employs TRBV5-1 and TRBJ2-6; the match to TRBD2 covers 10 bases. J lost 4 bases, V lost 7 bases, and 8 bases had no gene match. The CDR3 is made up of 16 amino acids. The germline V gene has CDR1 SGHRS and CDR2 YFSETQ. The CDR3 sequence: CASGPSGGSGANVLTF. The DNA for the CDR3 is TGCGCCAGCGGCCCTAGCGGGGGTTCGGGGGCCAACGTCCTGACTTTC.

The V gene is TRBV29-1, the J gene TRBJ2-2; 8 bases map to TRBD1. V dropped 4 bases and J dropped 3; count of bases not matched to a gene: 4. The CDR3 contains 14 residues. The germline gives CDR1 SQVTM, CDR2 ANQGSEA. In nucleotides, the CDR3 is TGCAGCGTTGTCCAGGGGGCCTACACCGGGGAGCTGTTTTTT. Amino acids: CSVVQGAYTGELFF.

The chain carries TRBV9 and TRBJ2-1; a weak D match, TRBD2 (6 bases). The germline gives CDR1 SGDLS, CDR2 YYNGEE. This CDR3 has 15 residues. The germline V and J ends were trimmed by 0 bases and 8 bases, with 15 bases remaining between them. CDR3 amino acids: CASSVVSPPGDEQFF. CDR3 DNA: TGTGCCAGCAGCGTAGTATCTCCGCCGGGGGATGAGCAGTTCTTC.

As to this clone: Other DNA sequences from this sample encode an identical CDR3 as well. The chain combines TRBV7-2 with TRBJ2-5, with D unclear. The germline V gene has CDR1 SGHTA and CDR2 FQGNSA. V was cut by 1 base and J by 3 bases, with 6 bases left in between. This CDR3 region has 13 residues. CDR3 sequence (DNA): TGTGCCAGCAGCTTAGACAGAGAAGAGACCCAGTACTTC. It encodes CASSLDREETQYF.